This TCR beta chain was retrieved from a study of blood T cell repertoires in COVID-19. Using immunoSEQ multiplex PCR, the repertoire was profiled, and TCRdb retains in-frame clones only, with some absent. The data contain 65,000 to 85,000 clones, 85% to 90% of them singletons. V shed 2 bases and J 6 bases; nucleotides not matched to a gene: 6. The CDR3 covers 15 residues. Germline assignment: CDR1 MNHEY and CDR2 SVGEGT. The genes are TRBV6-2 or TRBV6-3 and TRBJ1-2; 10 bases line up with TRBD1. Sequencing used peripheral blood. The TCR sequence derives from a man between 45 and 60 years old with active COVID-19. CDR3 DNA sequence: TGTGCCAGCAGTTACCGACAGGGGGCAACGGATGGCTACACCTTC. Translated, it gives CASSYRQGATDGYTF.